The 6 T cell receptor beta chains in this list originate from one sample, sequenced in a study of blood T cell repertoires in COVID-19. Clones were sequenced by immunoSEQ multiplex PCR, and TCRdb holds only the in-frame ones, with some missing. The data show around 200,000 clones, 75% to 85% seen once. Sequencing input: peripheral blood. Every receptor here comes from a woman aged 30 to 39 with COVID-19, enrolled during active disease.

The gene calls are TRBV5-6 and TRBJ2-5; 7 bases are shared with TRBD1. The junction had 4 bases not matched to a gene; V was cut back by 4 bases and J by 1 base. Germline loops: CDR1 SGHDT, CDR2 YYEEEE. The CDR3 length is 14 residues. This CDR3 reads CASSPGQAQETQYF. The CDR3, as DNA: TGTGCCAGCAGCCCCGGACAGGCCCAAGAGACCCAGTACTTC.

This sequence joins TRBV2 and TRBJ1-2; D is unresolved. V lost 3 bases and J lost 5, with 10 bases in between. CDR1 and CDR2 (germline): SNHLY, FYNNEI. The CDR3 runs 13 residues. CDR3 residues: CASSEITQYGYTF. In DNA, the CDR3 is TGTGCCAGCAGTGAGATCACTCAATATGGCTACACCTTC.

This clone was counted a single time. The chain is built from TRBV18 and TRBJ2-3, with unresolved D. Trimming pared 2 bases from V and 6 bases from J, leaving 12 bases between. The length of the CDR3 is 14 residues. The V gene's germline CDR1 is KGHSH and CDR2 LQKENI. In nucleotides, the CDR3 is TGTGCCAGCTCACCAGATTTTAGTGGTGATACGCAGTATTTT. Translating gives CASSPDFSGDTQYF.

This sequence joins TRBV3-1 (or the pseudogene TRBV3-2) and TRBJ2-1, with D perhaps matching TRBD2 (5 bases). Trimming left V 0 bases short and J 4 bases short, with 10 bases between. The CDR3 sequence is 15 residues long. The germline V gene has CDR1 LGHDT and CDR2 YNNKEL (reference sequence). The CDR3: CASSQDERYYNEQFF. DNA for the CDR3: TGTGCCAGCAGCCAAGACGAGCGGTATTACAATGAGCAGTTCTTC.

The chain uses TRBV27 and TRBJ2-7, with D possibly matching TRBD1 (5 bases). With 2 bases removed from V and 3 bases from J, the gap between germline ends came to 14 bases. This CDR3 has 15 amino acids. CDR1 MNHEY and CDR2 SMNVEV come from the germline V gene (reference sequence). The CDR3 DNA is TGTGCCAGCAGTTTAGCAGGGAAAGGGTTCTACGAGCAGTACTTC. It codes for CASSLAGKGFYEQYF.

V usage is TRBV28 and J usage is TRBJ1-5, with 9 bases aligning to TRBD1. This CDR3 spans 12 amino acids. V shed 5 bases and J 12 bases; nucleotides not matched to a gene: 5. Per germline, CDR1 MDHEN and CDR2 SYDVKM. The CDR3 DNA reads TGTGCCAGCAGTAATCGACAGGGGGGCCAGCATTTT. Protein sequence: CASSNRQGGQHF.